These T cell receptor beta chains were read from a single sample in a study of blood T cell repertoires in COVID-19. Measured with immunoSEQ multiplex PCR; TCRdb has only the in-frame clones, and not every one. The table records approximately 110,000 clones, about 85% of them present only once. The source material was peripheral blood. The receptors shown here come from a human donor in a cohort sampled during active COVID-19. Each CDR3 is given with its conserved first and last residue. D genes are given only for firm matches. Rows give clone size only sometimes, using once, few, many, or a class for an expanded clone.

size: .
J: TRBJ1-1
D: .
V: TRBV30
DNA: TGTGCCTGGAGTGTATTCGGTGGGAACACTGAAGCTTTCTTT
CDR3: CAWSVFGGNTEAFF

size: .
J: TRBJ1-2
D: TRBD1
V: TRBV25-1
DNA: TGTGCCAGCCAGGACAGGGGAGGAGATGGCTACACCTTC
CDR3: CASQDRGGDGYTF

size: once
J: TRBJ1-3
D: .
V: TRBV6-5
DNA: TGTGCCAGCGGAACGACAGGCGGAAACACCATATATTTT
CDR3: CASGTTGGNTIYF

size: .
J: TRBJ2-2
D: TRBD1
V: TRBV7-3
DNA: TGTGCCAGCAGCCCCCTGGACAGGGTGTCTACCGGGGAGCTGTTTTTT
CDR3: CASSPLDRVSTGELFF

size: .
J: TRBJ2-7
D: TRBD1
V: TRBV19
DNA: TGTGCCAGTAGTTACCGGGACAGGGGCCCGGACGAGCAGTACTTC
CDR3: CASSYRDRGPDEQYF

size: .
J: TRBJ2-1
D: TRBD2
V: TRBV7-2
DNA: TGTGCCAGCAGCTCCCTAGCGGGGGGGAACAATGAGCAGTTCTTC
CDR3: CASSSLAGGNNEQFF

size: .
J: TRBJ2-1
D: TRBD2
V: TRBV28
DNA: TGTGCCAGCAGTTTACGCGGGGGAGGCCCCTACAATGAGCAGTTCTTC
CDR3: CASSLRGGGPYNEQFF

size: .
J: TRBJ2-7
D: .
V: TRBV6-5
DNA: TGTGCCGGGGGCCGGGCCTACGAGCAGTACTTC
CDR3: CAGGRAYEQYF

size: .
J: TRBJ2-3
D: .
V: TRBV6-2/TRBV6-3
DNA: TGTGCCAGCAGTTATGAGTCGGATACGCAGTATTTT
CDR3: CASSYESDTQYF

size: .
J: TRBJ1-1
D: .
V: TRBV6-2/TRBV6-3
DNA: TGTGCCAGCAGCGGCGATCCCGGGACTGAAGCTTTCTTT
CDR3: CASSGDPGTEAFF

size: .
J: TRBJ2-3
D: TRBD2
V: TRBV2
DNA: TGTGCCAGCAGTCGACTAGCGGGGAGGGCAGATACGCAGTATTTT
CDR3: CASSRLAGRADTQYF

size: .
J: TRBJ2-7
D: TRBD1
V: TRBV6-5
DNA: TGTGCCAGCACCTGGGACAGGGGGGGCTACGAGCAGTACTTC
CDR3: CASTWDRGGYEQYF

size: .
J: TRBJ2-1
D: TRBD2
V: TRBV15
DNA: TGTGCCACCAGCACCGGCCGGGCTAGCGGGGGGAGGGGTGAGCAGTTCTTC
CDR3: CATSTGRASGGRGEQFF

size: many
J: TRBJ2-5
D: TRBD1
V: TRBV7-9
DNA: TGTGCCAGCAGCGTGGGACAGGGGCGGGCAGAGACCCAGTACTTC
CDR3: CASSVGQGRAETQYF

size: once
J: TRBJ1-5
D: TRBD1
V: TRBV9
DNA: TGTGCCAGCAGCCCCGGCGACAGGGCCTCCCAACCCCAGCATTTT
CDR3: CASSPGDRASQPQHF